This T cell receptor beta chain was sequenced for a study of blood T cells in healthy people across ages. Study-wide results and limits: Lack of knowledge of donor CMV status possibly confounded expanded clonotype changes.

Then a second PCR, running about 6 to 11 cycles, was carried out with a sample-barcoded 5' primer and a J-beta primer mix. A 12-random-nucleotide template-switch adaptor tagged each cDNA molecule. CDR3-containing paired-end reads numbering at least 2.5 million came from each sample. One entry per CDR3 protein, called by TCRdb with MiXCR from the 5' RACE reads. The repertoire holds roughly 1,500,000 distinct CDR3 sequences, roughly 40% seen once, with roughly 7.9% in the top ten. The CDR3 sequence is 16 residues long. In germline, CDR1 is DFQATT, CDR2 SNEGSKA (reference sequence). After removal of 0 bases from V and 6 bases from J, the junction contained 6 bases not matched to a gene. Details on this clonotype: Its target is unknown.

The V call is TRBV20-1, the J call TRBJ2-3, with 13 bases identical to TRBD2. This TCR was sampled from a woman under 30 in good health. The sequencing sample was made of blood. The CDR3 reads CSARDPGLAGRDTQYF. The DNA for the CDR3 is TGCAGTGCTAGAGACCCGGGACTAGCGGGACGGGATACGCAGTATTTT.